Listed below are T cell receptor beta chains from one sample, sequenced in a study of blood T cell repertoires in COVID-19. The table came from immunoSEQ multiplex PCR; TCRdb's copy has only in-frame clones and leaves some out. Among 300,000 or so clones listed, 65% to 90% were seen once. What was sequenced was PBMCs or T cells enriched from blood (not recorded which). All receptors come from a woman in her forties with acute COVID-19. Each CDR3 is given with its conserved first and last residue. A D gene is named only where the DNA matches it firmly. For some rows the clone size is stated as once, few or many, or as a class when expanded; others skip it.

TGTGCCAGCAGTTCCAGGGGGCCTATTAATCAGCCCCAGCATTTT CASSSRGPINQPQHF TRBD1 TRBJ1-5 - TRBV6-2/TRBV6-3
TGCAGTGCTAGTCGGGGGGCGTCGAACACCGGGGAGCTGTTTTTT CSASRGASNTGELFF - TRBJ2-2 - TRBV20-1
TGTGCCAGCAGCGTAGAGGGGCACAGGGTCAGGGGGGAGCTGTTTTTT CASSVEGHRVRGELFF - TRBJ2-2 - TRBV9
TGTGCCAGCTCACTTACGGTCGTGAACACTGAAGCTTTCTTT CASSLTVVNTEAFF - TRBJ1-1 - TRBV18
TGTGCCAGTGGCACCTACAATGAGCAGTTCTTC CASGTYNEQFF - TRBJ2-1 - TRBV19
TGTGCCATCGAGTCAGGGCTGGACTATGGCTACACCTTC CAIESGLDYGYTF - TRBJ1-2 - TRBV10-3
TGTGCCAGCAGCCAAGATCTTGCGGGACAGGGGGACGCAACTAATGAAAAACTGTTTTTT CASSQDLAGQGDATNEKLFF TRBD1 TRBJ1-4 - TRBV4-2
TGTGCAAGTCGCTCACAGGGAACTAATGAAAAACTGTTTTTT CASRSQGTNEKLFF - TRBJ1-4 - TRBV12-2
TGTGCCAGCAGCCCACCGGGACAGTATAATTCACCCCTCCACTTT CASSPPGQYNSPLHF TRBD1 TRBJ1-6 - TRBV3-1/TRBV3-2
TGTGCCAGCTCATACACAGCTAATTCACCCCTCCACTTT CASSYTANSPLHF - TRBJ1-6 - TRBV18
TGTGCCAGCAGCCCCCAGGGGGCGGTTGGTACGCAGTATTTT CASSPQGAVGTQYF TRBD1 TRBJ2-3 - TRBV7-2
TGCAGCGCTGGGGGGGCAGCGAACACTGAAGCTTTCTTT CSAGGAANTEAFF - TRBJ1-1 - TRBV29-1
TGTGCCACATGGACAGGGGGGAGCAATCAGCCCCAGCATTTT CATWTGGSNQPQHF TRBD1 TRBJ1-5 - TRBV19
TGTGCCAGCAGCCAAGAGACACGAACCGTGCAGTACTTC CASSQETRTVQYF - TRBJ2-7 - TRBV14
TGTGCCAGTAGTGTCACAGGGGGCGGCACTGAAGCTTTCTTT CASSVTGGGTEAFF TRBD1 TRBJ1-1 - TRBV19
TGTGCCAGCAGTCTTAAAACCGGGACAGCAAACATTCAGTACTTC CASSLKTGTANIQYF TRBD1 TRBJ2-4 - TRBV28
TGTGCCAGCAGTTGGACGGGGAGAGGTGGCTACACCTTC CASSWTGRGGYTF - TRBJ1-2 - TRBV27
TGTGCCAGCTCACCACAAGGTTACGGGACACTAACCTACAATGAGCAGTTCTTC CASSPQGYGTLTYNEQFF - TRBJ2-1 - TRBV18
TGTGCCAGCAGTTACCCTACCGGGACTAGCGGACAAGAGACCCAGTACTTC CASSYPTGTSGQETQYF TRBD2 TRBJ2-5 - TRBV6-2/TRBV6-3
TGTGCCAGCAGTGAGGGGGGGCAGGCCAAAAACATTCAGTACTTC CASSEGGQAKNIQYF - TRBJ2-4 - TRBV25-1
TGTGCCAGCAGCTCCCAACAGGGGGCGAACGGCTACACCTTC CASSSQQGANGYTF TRBD1 TRBJ1-2 - TRBV7-2
TGTGCCATCAGTGATGGGGGGGTACGTACTCCGTACAATGAGCAGTTCTTC CAISDGGVRTPYNEQFF TRBD2 TRBJ2-1 - TRBV10-3
TGTGCCAGCAGCGCCCATGAGGGCCTTTGGAATGAGCAGTTCTTC CASSAHEGLWNEQFF - TRBJ2-1 - TRBV9
TGTGCCAGCTGGGCGGGGCATACCTTATACGAGCAGTACTTC CASWAGHTLYEQYF - TRBJ2-7 - TRBV6-5
TGTGCCAGCACGGGACACCCCTCCTACGAGCAGTACTTC CASTGHPSYEQYF - TRBJ2-7 once TRBV28
TGTGCCAGCAGTTACGACAGGGGGCGGGTCAATGAAAAACTGTTTTTT CASSYDRGRVNEKLFF TRBD1 TRBJ1-4 - TRBV28
TGTGCCAGCAGCGTTCGGACAGGGATAAATGAAAAACTGTTTTTT CASSVRTGINEKLFF TRBD1 TRBJ1-4 - TRBV9
TGTGCCAGCAGGACTCAACAGGGGCCTAACTATGGCTACACCTTC CASRTQQGPNYGYTF TRBD1 TRBJ1-2 - TRBV28
TGTGCCAGTAGTCCCTACGAGGGGGCGCTTAATGAGCAGTTCTTC CASSPYEGALNEQFF TRBD1 TRBJ2-1 - TRBV19
TGTGCCAGCAGCGACAGGGGGCGTCAGCCCCAGCATTTT CASSDRGRQPQHF TRBD1 TRBJ1-5 - TRBV2
TGTGCCAGCAGCTTGGACAGGGGCTTGGGCACTGAAGCTTTCTTT CASSLDRGLGTEAFF TRBD1 TRBJ1-1 - TRBV5-6
TGTGCCAGCAGCCAAGACAGGGGACTAGCGGGGAGAACTACGCAGTTCTTC CASSQDRGLAGRTTQFF TRBD2 TRBJ2-1 - TRBV4-2
TGCGCCAGCAGCCTGAGGACTGACACTGAAGCTTTCTTT CASSLRTDTEAFF - TRBJ1-1 once TRBV5-1
TGTGCCAGTAGTCAAGGGAGGCGAGATTCACCCCTCCACTTT CASSQGRRDSPLHF - TRBJ1-6 - TRBV19
TGTGCCAGCAGCTCCCAGGGGGCGCGGAACACTGAAGCTTTCTTT CASSSQGARNTEAFF TRBD1 TRBJ1-1 - TRBV11-3
TGTGCCAGCAGCGTAGTAAGCGGGAGGTACAATGAGCAGTTCTTC CASSVVSGRYNEQFF TRBD2 TRBJ2-1 - TRBV9
TGTGCCAGCAGCCCTCCCAGGGGTACGCAGTATTTT CASSPPRGTQYF - TRBJ2-3 - TRBV3-1/TRBV3-2
TGTGCCAGCAGCTTAAGGGGGCTCCGGACTGAAGCTTTCTTT CASSLRGLRTEAFF TRBD1 TRBJ1-1 - TRBV5-6
TGTGCCAGCAGTGAGCAGGGCGCCAATTCACCCCTCCACTTT CASSEQGANSPLHF - TRBJ1-6 - TRBV2
TGTGCCAGCTCACCACCGGGACAGGGTGGAGATACGCAGTATTTT CASSPPGQGGDTQYF TRBD1 TRBJ2-3 - TRBV18
TGTGCCAGCAGCTTGGTTGGGTATCTGGCGGCTCAGGAGCAGTTCTTC CASSLVGYLAAQEQFF - TRBJ2-1 - TRBV5-6
TGTGCCAGCAGCTTAGTAGGGCAGGGGTGGAATTCACCCCTCCACTTT CASSLVGQGWNSPLHF - TRBJ1-6 - TRBV11-2
TGCGCCAGCAGCCCGGACAGGCCGAATGAAAAACTGTTTTTT CASSPDRPNEKLFF TRBD1 TRBJ1-4 - TRBV5-1
TGTGCCAGCGGGAGAGCGGGAGAAAACTACGAGCAGTACTTC CASGRAGENYEQYF TRBD2 TRBJ2-7 - TRBV6-1
TGTGCCAGCAGCATGGGACTAGCGCCCTACGAGCAGTACTTC CASSMGLAPYEQYF TRBD2 TRBJ2-7 once TRBV7-2
TGTGCCAGCAGCTTAGTGGGTCGGGGTTTTAGCCACGAGCAGTACTTC CASSLVGRGFSHEQYF - TRBJ2-7 once TRBV7-9
TGTGCCAGCAGTGAATCGCCAGGCCGATTTGAAAAACTGTTTTTT CASSESPGRFEKLFF - TRBJ1-4 - TRBV6-1
TGTGCTAGTGGTTTGGACGGGACAGTCGCTGAGCAGTTCTTC CASGLDGTVAEQFF TRBD1 TRBJ2-1 - TRBV12-5
TGTGCCAGCAGCCAGGGGTTCCAAGAGACCCAGTACTTC CASSQGFQETQYF - TRBJ2-5 - TRBV11-2